The 14 T cell receptor beta chains presented below share a single source sample, sequenced in a study of monozygotic twins with inflammatory bowel disease (dated by TCRdb to between 2019 and 2020). Receptor libraries were prepared by 5' RACE. The data were produced on an Illumina HiSeq 2500. TCRdb reprocessed the public reads and reports one entry per CDR3 protein sequence, without DNA. Per the sample table, the count is 200,000 to 250,000 distinct CDR3 sequences. The leading ten clones occupy roughly 1.7% of the sample. Sequenced sample: blood. Receptors were obtained from a human donor with ulcerative colitis or Crohn's disease, or a healthy co-twin of an affected twin (not recorded which).

CDR3 amino acids: CASSRLQGITEAFF. V and J are TRBV7-9 and TRBJ1-1. CDR1 is SEHNR and CDR2 is FQNEAQ in the germline V gene (reference sequence). There are 14 residues in the CDR3.

This chain connects TRBV6-5 to TRBJ2-1; TCRdb outputs TRBD2, but without DNA this stays unchecked. Per the germline V gene, CDR1 is MNHEY and CDR2 is SVGAGI. The CDR3 consists of 16 residues. The CDR3: CASSYSASGGAGEQFF.

The chain is built from TRBV15 and TRBJ2-5; absent DNA, TCRdb's TRBD2 call cannot be checked. The CDR3 has 16 amino acids. Germline V gene sequence: CDR1 LNHNV, CDR2 YYDKDF (reference sequence). CDR3 residues: CATSRDVSGWEETQYF.

This chain joins TRBV7-2 and TRBJ2-3; TCRdb returns TRBD2, unconfirmable since there is no DNA. CDR3 length equals 16 residues. CDR1 and CDR2 (germline): SGHTA, FQGNSA. CDR3 region: CASSHRLAGREDTQYF. The entire variable domain, with the rest obtained from reference TRBV7-2 and TRBJ2-3, is as follows: GAGVSQSPSNKVTEKGKDVELRCDPISGHTALYWYRQSLGQGLEFLIYFQGNSAPDKSGLPSDRFSAERTGGSVSTLTIQRTQQEDSAVYLCASSHRLAGREDTQYFGPGTRLTVL.

V and J are TRBV7-3 and TRBJ2-1; no DNA is available, so the TRBD1 call from TCRdb remains unchecked. The germline CDR1 and CDR2 sequences are SGHTA and FQGTGA. The CDR3 covers 14 residues. The CDR3: CASSFGAGRNEQFF. Looking up the rest from reference TRBV7-3 and TRBJ2-1 gives the full variable domain: GAGVSQTPSNKVTEKGKYVELRCDPISGHTALYWYRQSLGQGPEFLIYFQGTGAADDSGLPNDRFFAVRPEGSVSTLKIQRTERGDSAVYLCASSFGAGRNEQFFGPGTRLTVL.

The V gene is TRBV24-1, the J gene TRBJ2-5; TCRdb selects TRBD1, and the lack of DNA leaves this call unchecked. This CDR3 contains 18 residues. Germline V gives CDR1 KGHDR, CDR2 SFDVKD. CDR3 amino acids: CATSDWARQGLGKETQYF.

The chain has TRBV5-5 and TRBJ1-1; TCRdb indicates TRBD1, and absent DNA this call remains unverified. This CDR3 is built from 14 residues. Germline-derived CDR1 and CDR2 are SGHKS and YYEKEE (reference sequence). The CDR3 reads CASSGRGANTEAFF.

The chain employs TRBV6-5 and TRBJ2-7; TCRdb reports TRBD1, a call that lacks DNA to check it against. The CDR3 is 13 residues long. In germline, CDR1 is MNHEY, CDR2 SVGAGI. The CDR3 spells CASRQDSPYEQYF.

The rearrangement joins TRBV20-1 to TRBJ1-1; the D call from TCRdb, TRBD1, cannot be confirmed without DNA. The CDR3 contains 15 residues. The germline V gene encodes CDR1 DFQATT and CDR2 SNEGSKA (reference sequence). CDR3 sequence reads: CSARGWTPTNTEAFF.

This sequence joins TRBV2 and TRBJ2-5; TCRdb's D call, TRBD2, is unchecked because there is no DNA. The CDR3 has 15 residues. Germline V gives CDR1 SNHLY, CDR2 FYNNEI. CDR3 sequence reads: CASSERASSQETQYF. Full variable domain (missing parts from reference TRBV2 and TRBJ2-5): EPEVTQTPSHQVTQMGQEVILRCVPISNHLYFYWYRQILGQKVEFLVSFYNNEISEKSEIFDDQFSVERPDGSNFTLKIRSTKLEDSAMYFCASSERASSQETQYFGPGTRLLVL.

The chain uses TRBV6-1 and TRBJ2-3; TCRdb lists TRBD2, though no DNA is available to test this call. The CDR3 consists of 18 residues. Germline assignment: CDR1 MNHNS and CDR2 SASEGT. The chain's CDR3 is CASSNPSIAGEITDTQYF.

This sequence joins TRBV11-1 and TRBJ2-1; TCRdb's assignment of TRBD1 cannot be checked, as there is no DNA. The germline V gene has CDR1 SGHAT and CDR2 FQDESV (reference sequence). This CDR3 has 18 residues. The CDR3 sequence is CASSSPATRVELPNEQFF.

The chain couples TRBV7-9 to TRBJ2-3; the TRBD1 assignment by TCRdb is unverifiable without DNA. CDR3 size: 14 residues. Germline CDR1 reads SEHNR; CDR2 reads FQNEAQ (reference sequence). CDR3 in amino acids: CAIPAGGASDTQYF.

This rearrangement joins TRBV5-1 to TRBJ2-7. The CDR3 is 15 residues long. The germline CDR1 and CDR2 sequences are SGHRS and YFSETQ. The CDR3: CASSLVSEISYEQYF.